This record concerns one TCR beta chain sequence. Its antigen remains unknown. Patients with uncontrolled infections, other autoimmune diseases, pregnancy or lactation were excluded. The CDR3 totals 16 residues. Germline CDR1 is LNHDA and CDR2 is SQIVND (reference sequence). V shed 8 bases and J 3 bases; nucleotides not matched to a gene: 13. The sample originates from a study of T cells in Graves' hyperthyroidism and ophthalmopathy. Study findings and constraints: Most expanded thyroid clonotypes above 0.001 recurred in blood.

Researchers amplified the TCR beta CDR3 regions from RNA transcripts. An initial round of RT-PCR targeting the TCR CDR3 relied on the HTBI primer set. Each CDR3 protein is one row after TCRdb ran MiXCR on the multiplex PCR reads. Seen here are about 510,000 distinct CDR3 sequences, around 15% observed once, and the top ten hold more than 11%. Input material: blood. The receptor was isolated from a middle-aged woman with Graves' hyperthyroidism. The chain recombines TRBV19 with TRBJ1-5; 7 bases map to TRBD1. The CDR3 region is CASSQGGWSINQPQHF. In DNA, the CDR3 is TGTGCCAGTTCCCAGGGGGGATGGTCAATCAATCAGCCCCAGCATTTT.